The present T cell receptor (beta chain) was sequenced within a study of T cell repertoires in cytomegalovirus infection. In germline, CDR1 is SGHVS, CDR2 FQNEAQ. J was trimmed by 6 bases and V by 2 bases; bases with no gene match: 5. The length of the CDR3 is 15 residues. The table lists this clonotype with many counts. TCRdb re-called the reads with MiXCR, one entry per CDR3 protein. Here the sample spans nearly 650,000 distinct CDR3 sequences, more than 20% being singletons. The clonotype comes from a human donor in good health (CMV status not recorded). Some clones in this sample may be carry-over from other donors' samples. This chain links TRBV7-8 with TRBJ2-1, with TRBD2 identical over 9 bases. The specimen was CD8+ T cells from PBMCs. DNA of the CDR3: TGTGCCAGCAGCTTAATAGCGGGGGCTCTCAATGAGCAGTTCTTC. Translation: CASSLIAGALNEQFF.